This T cell receptor beta chain is drawn from a study of shared clonotypes between healthy human individuals. In the original analysis: Without quality scores, immunoSEQ junctional reads could not be filtered like full-length reads. TCRdb's table, derived via immunoSEQ multiplex PCR, lists solely in-frame clones and lacks some. That table furnishes V, J and clone size, whereas the DNA furnished D and trimming. The table shows 110,000 or so clones, with approximately 70% occurring only once. A word on this clone: The antigen is undetermined. A far bigger clonotype differs at one base, so this is likely a read error.

Study findings and constraints: There were few donors, and this limited the genetic and exposure-history diversity represented. Roughly 5% was the fraction of naive CD4 clonotypes found shared across a few donors.

CDR1 and CDR2 (germline): SGHVS, FNYEAQ. The CDR3 contains 16 residues. Trimming stripped 3 bases from V and 6 bases from J, with 20 bases between. V is TRBV7-6 and J is TRBJ1-1, with D perhaps TRBD1 (5 bases). Material: memory CD8+ T cells sorted from blood. Subset reported: CD45RO+ cells pooled with CCR7-negative TemRA cells. The sequence derives from a woman in her twenties or thirties in good health. CDR3 coding DNA: TGTGCCAGCAGCTTCGTCCTGGGGGTGGGCATCTCTGAAGCTTTCTTT. Translated: CASSFVLGVGISEAFF.